This T cell receptor beta chain was recovered during a study of T cells after yellow fever vaccination. The CDR3 runs 15 residues. CDR1 is MNHEY, CDR2 SVGEGT, per germline. Trimming left V 2 bases short and J 4 bases short, with 12 bases between. TCRdb re-called the 5' RACE reads with MiXCR, one entry per CDR3 protein. Among over 300,000 distinct CDR3 sequences, about 4% were seen once, and the ten largest hold approximately 23%. This clonotype was observed a handful of times. The TCR comes from a man aged 18 to 30 who received the YFV17D yellow fever vaccine. The chain carries TRBV6-2 or TRBV6-3 and TRBJ2-1; D is ambiguous. Sample: PBMCs, taken 5 days after the yellow fever booster vaccination. In DNA, the CDR3 is TGTGCCAGCAGTTACGCGGCTCTAACGTACAATGAGCAGTTCTTC. Protein product: CASSYAALTYNEQFF.